This T cell receptor (beta chain) was sequenced during a study of T cell changes during pregnancy in multiple sclerosis. The method was immunoSEQ multiplex PCR; TCRdb's version includes in-frame clones alone and lacks a portion of them. This table holds roughly 30,000 clones, about nine tenths found once. The germline V gene encodes CDR1 MRHNA and CDR2 SNTAGT. V gave up 0 bases and J gave up 7 bases, with 6 bases separating them. This CDR3 region has 12 residues. Sequenced material: CD4+ T cells from peripheral blood mononuclear cells, taken in the first trimester of pregnancy. The receptor was isolated from a female donor in good health, enrolled as a control in a pregnancy study. This chain connects TRBV6-4 to TRBJ1-2; D is unresolved. CDR3 in amino acids: CASSDSSGGYTF. The CDR3 DNA reads as TGTGCCAGCAGTGACTCAAGCGGTGGCTACACCTTC.